This T cell receptor beta chain was identified in a study of T-cell memory formation after mild COVID-19. This clonotype showed up just once. CDR3 length equals 16 residues. Trimming stripped 0 bases from V and 6 bases from J, with 14 bases between. Germline-derived CDR1 and CDR2 are LGHNA and YSLEER. After 5'RACE with constant-segment primers, TCR alpha and TCR beta cDNA libraries carrying sample barcodes and UMIs were obtained. TCRdb re-called the 5' RACE reads through MiXCR, storing one row per CDR3 protein. The table has hundreds of thousands of distinct CDR3 sequences, approximately 15% seen once.

The sequence was collected from an adult woman who had mild COVID-19 (a few samples of this study predate the infection). Cell type and time point are not known. Sequencing was done on a sample of PBMCs or a T cell subset sorted from them (not recorded which). The V gene is TRBV4-3, the J gene TRBJ2-2; no clear D gene. CDR3 sequence: CASSQDLRWTAGELFF. CDR3 coding DNA: TGCGCCAGCAGCCAAGATCTGAGGTGGACGGCCGGGGAGCTGTTTTTT.